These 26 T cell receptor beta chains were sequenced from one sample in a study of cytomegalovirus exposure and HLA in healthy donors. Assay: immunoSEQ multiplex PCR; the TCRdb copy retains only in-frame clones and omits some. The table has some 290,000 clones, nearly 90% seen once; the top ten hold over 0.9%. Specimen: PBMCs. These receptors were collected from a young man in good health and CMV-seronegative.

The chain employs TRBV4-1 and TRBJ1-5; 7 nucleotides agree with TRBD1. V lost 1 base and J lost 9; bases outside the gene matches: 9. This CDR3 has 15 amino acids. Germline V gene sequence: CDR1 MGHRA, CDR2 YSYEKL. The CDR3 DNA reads TGCGCCAGCAGCCAAGTTGACAGGGCGACGGGGCCCCAGCATTTT. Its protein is CASSQVDRATGPQHF.

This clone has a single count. CDR3 in amino acids: CASSPSGWTEETQYF. CDR3 bases: TGTGCCAGCAGCCCTAGCGGGTGGACCGAGGAGACCCAGTACTTC. The chain recombines TRBV7-2 with TRBJ2-5; 8 bases are a match to TRBD2. The V and J ends lost 5 bases and 5 bases, in that order; junction bases with no gene match: 10. The CDR3 loop spans 15 amino acids. Germline CDR1 and CDR2: SGHTA and FQGNSA.

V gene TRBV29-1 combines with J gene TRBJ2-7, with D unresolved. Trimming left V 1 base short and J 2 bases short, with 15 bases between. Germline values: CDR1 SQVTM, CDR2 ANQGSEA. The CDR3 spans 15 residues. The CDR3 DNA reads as TGCAGCGTTGAAGGGTTACACCCACGAACCTACGAGCAGTACTTC. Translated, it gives CSVEGLHPRTYEQYF.

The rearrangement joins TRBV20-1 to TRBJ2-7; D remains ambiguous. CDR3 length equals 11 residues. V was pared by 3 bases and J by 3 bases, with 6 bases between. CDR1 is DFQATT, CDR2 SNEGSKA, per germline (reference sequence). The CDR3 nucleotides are TGCAGTGCTAGGAACAGCTACGAGCAGTACTTC. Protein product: CSARNSYEQYF.

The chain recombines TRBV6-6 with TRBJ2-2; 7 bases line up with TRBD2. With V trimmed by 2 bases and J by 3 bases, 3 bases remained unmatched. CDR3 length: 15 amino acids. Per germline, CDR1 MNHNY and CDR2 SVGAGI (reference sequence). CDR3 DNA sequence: TGTGCCAGCAGTTACCATACTAGCGACACCGGGGAGCTGTTTTTT. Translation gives CASSYHTSDTGELFF.

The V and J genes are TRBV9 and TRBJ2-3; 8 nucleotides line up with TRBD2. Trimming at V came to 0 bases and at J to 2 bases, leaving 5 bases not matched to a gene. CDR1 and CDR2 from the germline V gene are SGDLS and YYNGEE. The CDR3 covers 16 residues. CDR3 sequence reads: CASSVGQRGFTDTQYF. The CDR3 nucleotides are TGTGCCAGCAGCGTAGGTCAGCGGGGGTTCACAGATACGCAGTATTTT.

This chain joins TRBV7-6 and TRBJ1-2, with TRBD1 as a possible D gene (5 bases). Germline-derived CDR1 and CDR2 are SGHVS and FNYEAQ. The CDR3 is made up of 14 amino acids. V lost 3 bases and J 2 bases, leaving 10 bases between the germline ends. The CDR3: CASSLYGGNYGYTF. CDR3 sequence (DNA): TGTGCCAGCAGCTTGTACGGGGGGAACTATGGCTACACCTTC.

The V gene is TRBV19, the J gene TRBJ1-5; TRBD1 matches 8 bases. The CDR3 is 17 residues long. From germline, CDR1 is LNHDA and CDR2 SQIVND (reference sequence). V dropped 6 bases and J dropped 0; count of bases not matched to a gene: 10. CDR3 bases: TGTGCCAGTAGCGGGACAGGTGGAGTTTATAGCAATCAGCCCCAGCATTTT. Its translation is CASSGTGGVYSNQPQHF.

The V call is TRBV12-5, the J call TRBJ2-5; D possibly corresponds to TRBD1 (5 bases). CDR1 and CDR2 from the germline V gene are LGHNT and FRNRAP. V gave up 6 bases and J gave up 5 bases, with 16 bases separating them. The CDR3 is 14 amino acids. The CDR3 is CASGAGSSRETQYF. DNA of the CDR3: TGTGCTAGTGGGGCAGGGTCATCACGGGAGACCCAGTACTTC.

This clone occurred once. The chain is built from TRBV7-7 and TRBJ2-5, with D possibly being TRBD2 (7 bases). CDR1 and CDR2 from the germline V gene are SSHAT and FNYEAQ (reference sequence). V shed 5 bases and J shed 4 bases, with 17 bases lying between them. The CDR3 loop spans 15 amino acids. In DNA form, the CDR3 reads TGTGCCAGCAGCCCCATTGGGGGGGCCCCAGAGACCCAGTACTTC. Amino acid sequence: CASSPIGGAPETQYF.

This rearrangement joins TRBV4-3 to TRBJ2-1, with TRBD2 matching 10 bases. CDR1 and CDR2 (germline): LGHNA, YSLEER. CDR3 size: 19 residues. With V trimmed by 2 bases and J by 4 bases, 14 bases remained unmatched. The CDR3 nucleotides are TGCGCCAGCAGCCAACCAGCCCGGTCTAGCGGGGGTTATTACAATGAGCAGTTCTTC. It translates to CASSQPARSSGGYYNEQFF.

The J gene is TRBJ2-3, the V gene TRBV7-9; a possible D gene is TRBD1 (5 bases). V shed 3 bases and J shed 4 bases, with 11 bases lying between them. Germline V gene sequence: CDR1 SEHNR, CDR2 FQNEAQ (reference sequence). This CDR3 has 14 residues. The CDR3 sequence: CASSFDSLADTQYF. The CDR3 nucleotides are TGTGCCAGCAGCTTTGACAGTCTGGCAGATACGCAGTATTTT.

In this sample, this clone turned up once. The CDR3 region is CASSARGGTGQETQYF. Here the CDR3 DNA reads TGTGCCAGTAGCGCGAGGGGGGGGACAGGGCAAGAGACCCAGTACTTC. The chain joins TRBV19 to TRBJ2-5; 9 bases fit TRBD1. Trimming removed 6 bases from V and 2 bases from J; junction bases left unmatched: 10. Germline V CDR1 and CDR2: LNHDA, SQIVND (reference sequence). There are 16 residues in the CDR3.

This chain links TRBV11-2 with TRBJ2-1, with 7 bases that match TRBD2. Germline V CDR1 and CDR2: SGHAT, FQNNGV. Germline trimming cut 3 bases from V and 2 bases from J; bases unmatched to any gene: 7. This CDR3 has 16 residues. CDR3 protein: CASSFGIAGPYNEQFF. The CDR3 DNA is TGTGCCAGCAGCTTTGGGATAGCGGGCCCCTACAATGAGCAGTTCTTC.

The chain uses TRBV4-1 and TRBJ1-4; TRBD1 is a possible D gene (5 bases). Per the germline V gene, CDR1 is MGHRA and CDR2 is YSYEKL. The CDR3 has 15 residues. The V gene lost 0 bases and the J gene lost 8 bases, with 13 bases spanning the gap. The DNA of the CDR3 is TGCGCCAGCAGCCAAGAGGAACGGTACAGGGAAAAACTGTTTTTT. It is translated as CASSQEERYREKLFF.

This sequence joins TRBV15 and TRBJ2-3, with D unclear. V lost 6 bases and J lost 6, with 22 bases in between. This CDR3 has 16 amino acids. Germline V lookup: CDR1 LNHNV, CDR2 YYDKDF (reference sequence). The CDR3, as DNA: TGTGCCACCAGATCTACTACATCCTCAGCCCGGGATACGCAGTATTTT. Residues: CATRSTTSSARDTQYF.

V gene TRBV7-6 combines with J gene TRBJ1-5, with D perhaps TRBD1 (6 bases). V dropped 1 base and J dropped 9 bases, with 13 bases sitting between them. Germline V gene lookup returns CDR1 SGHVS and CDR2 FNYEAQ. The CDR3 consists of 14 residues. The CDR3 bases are TGTGCCAGCAGCTTAGACGGCAGAGGGGGGCCCCAGCATTTT. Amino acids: CASSLDGRGGPQHF.

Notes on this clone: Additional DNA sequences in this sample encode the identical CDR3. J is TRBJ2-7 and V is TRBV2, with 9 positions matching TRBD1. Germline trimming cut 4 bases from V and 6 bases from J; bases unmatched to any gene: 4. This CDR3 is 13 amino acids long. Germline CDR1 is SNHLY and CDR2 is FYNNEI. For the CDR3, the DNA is TGTGCCAGCAGTGGACAGGGGGGGGGCGAGCAGTACTTC. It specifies CASSGQGGGEQYF.

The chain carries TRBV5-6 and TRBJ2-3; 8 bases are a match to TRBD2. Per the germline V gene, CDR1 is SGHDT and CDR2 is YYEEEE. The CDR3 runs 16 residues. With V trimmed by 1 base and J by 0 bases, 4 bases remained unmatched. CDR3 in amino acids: CASSLYGGASTDTQYF. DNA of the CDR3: TGTGCCAGCAGCTTGTACGGGGGGGCTAGCACAGATACGCAGTATTTT. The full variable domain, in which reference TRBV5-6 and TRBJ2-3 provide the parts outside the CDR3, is DAGVTQSPTHLIKTRGQQVTLRCSPKSGHDTVSWYQQALGQGPQFIFQYYEEEERQRGNFPDRFSGHQFPNYSSELNVNALLLGDSALYLCASSLYGGASTDTQYFGPGTRLTVL.

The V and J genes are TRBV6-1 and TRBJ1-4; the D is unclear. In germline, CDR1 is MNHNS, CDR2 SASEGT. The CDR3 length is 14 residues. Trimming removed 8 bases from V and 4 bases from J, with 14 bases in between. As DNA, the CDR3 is TGTGCCAGCCGAGGTGGACGGGATAATGAAAAACTGTTTTTT. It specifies CASRGGRDNEKLFF.

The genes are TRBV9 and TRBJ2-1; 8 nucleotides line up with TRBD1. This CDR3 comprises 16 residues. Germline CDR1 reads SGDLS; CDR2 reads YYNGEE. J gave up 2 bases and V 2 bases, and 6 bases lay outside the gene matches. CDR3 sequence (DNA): TGTGCCAGCAGCGTTTCCCTGACAGGGGCCTACAATGAGCAGTTCTTC. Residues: CASSVSLTGAYNEQFF.

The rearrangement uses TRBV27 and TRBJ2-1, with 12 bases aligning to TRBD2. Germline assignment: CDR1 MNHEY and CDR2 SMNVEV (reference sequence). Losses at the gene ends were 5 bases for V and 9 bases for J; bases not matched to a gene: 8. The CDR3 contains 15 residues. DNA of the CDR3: TGTGCCAGCAGTCCCTCTAGCGGGGGGGCCCTTGAGCAGTTCTTC. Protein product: CASSPSSGGALEQFF.

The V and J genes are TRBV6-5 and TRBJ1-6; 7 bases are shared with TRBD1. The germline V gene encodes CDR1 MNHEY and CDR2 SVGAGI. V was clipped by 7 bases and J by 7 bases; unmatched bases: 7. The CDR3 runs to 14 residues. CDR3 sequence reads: CASKVGGGNSPLHF. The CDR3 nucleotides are TGTGCCAGCAAGGTAGGAGGGGGCAATTCACCCCTCCACTTT.

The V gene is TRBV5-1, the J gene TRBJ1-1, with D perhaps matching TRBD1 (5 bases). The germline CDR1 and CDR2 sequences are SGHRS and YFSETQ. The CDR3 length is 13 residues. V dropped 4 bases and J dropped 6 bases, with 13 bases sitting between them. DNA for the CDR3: TGCGCCAGCAGCCTGAGGGGCGGGGCTGAAGCTTTCTTT. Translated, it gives CASSLRGGAEAFF.

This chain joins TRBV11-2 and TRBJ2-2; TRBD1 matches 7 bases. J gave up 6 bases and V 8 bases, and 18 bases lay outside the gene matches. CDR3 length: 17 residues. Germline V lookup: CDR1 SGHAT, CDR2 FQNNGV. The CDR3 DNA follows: TGTGCCAGCCGCTCCAGGGGGAGTTGGTTTAGGTCCGGGGAGCTGTTTTTT. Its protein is CASRSRGSWFRSGELFF.

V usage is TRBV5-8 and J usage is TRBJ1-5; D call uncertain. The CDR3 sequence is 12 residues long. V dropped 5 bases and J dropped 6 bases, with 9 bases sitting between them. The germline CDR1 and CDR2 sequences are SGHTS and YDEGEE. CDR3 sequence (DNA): TGTGCCAGCAGTTTTGACATTCAGCCCCAGCATTTT. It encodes CASSFDIQPQHF.